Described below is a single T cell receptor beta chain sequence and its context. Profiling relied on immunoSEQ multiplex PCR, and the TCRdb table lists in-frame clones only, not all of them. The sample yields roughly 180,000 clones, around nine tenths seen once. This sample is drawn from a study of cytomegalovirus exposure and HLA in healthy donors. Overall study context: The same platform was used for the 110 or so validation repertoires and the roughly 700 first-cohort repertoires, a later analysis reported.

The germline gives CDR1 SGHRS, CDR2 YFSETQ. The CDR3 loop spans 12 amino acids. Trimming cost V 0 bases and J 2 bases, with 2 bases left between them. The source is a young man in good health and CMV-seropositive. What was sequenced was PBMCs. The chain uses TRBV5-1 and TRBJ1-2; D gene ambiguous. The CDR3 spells CASSLVNYGYTF. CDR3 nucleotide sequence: TGCGCCAGCAGCTTGGTCAACTATGGCTACACCTTC. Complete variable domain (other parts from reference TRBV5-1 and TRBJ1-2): KAGVTQTPRYLIKTRGQQVTLSCSPISGHRSVSWYQQTPGQGLQFLFEYFSETQRNKGNFPGRFSGRQFSNSRSEMNVSTLELGDSALYLCASSLVNYGYTFGSGTRLTVV.